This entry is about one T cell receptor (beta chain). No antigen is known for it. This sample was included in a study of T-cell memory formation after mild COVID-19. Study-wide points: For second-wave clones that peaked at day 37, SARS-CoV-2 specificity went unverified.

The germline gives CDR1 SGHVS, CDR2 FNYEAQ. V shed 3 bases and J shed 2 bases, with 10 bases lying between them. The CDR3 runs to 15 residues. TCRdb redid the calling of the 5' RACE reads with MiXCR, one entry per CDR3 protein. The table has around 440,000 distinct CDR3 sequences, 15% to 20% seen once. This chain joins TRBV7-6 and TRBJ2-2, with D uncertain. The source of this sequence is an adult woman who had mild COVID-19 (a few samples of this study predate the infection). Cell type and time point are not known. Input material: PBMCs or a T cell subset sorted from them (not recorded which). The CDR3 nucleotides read TGTGCCAGCAGCTTTAGAGCAGAAAACACCGGGGAGCTGTTTTTT. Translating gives CASSFRAENTGELFF.